The 32 T cell receptor beta chains presented below share a single source sample, sequenced in a study of shared clonotypes between healthy human individuals. Data came from immunoSEQ multiplex PCR; TCRdb stores just in-frame clones and leaves some out. Of about 1.5 million clones listed, 98% are singletons. Sequencing used naive CD4+ T cells sorted from blood. Subset specified: CD45RA+ positively selected. The receptor set was obtained from a man younger than 40 in good health.

The genes are TRBV11-2 and TRBJ2-1; D perhaps matches TRBD2 (6 bases). Looked up from germline, CDR1 is SGHAT and CDR2 is FQNNGV. Trimming took off 3 bases at V and 5 bases at J, with 11 bases between the two ends. This CDR3 is built from 14 residues. CDR3 nucleotide sequence: TGTGCCAGCAGCTTTACCCGGGAGAACAATGAGCAGTTCTTC. It codes for CASSFTRENNEQFF.

The V call is TRBV28, the J call TRBJ1-5; D uncertain. Trimming removed 2 bases at V and 7 bases at J, with 9 bases between. Per germline, CDR1 MDHEN and CDR2 SYDVKM. The CDR3 sequence is 13 residues long. The DNA of the CDR3 is TGTGCCAGCAGTTTACGGGAAAGCCAGCCCCAGCATTTT. It yields the protein CASSLRESQPQHF.

The chain couples TRBV15 to TRBJ2-5; D is possibly TRBD1 (5 bases). CDR3 length: 15 residues. Germline CDR1 and CDR2: LNHNV and YYDKDF (reference sequence). V gave up 6 bases and J gave up 1 base, with 15 bases separating them. This CDR3 reads CATSTFSQGQETQYF. DNA of the CDR3: TGTGCCACCAGTACCTTTTCCCAGGGCCAAGAGACCCAGTACTTC.

This clone was picked up one time. This chain joins TRBV7-2 and TRBJ2-1; TRBD2 matches 11 bases. The CDR3 length is 17 residues. After removal of 1 base from V and 4 bases from J, the junction contained 6 bases not matched to a gene. Germline CDR1 is SGHTA and CDR2 is FQGNSA. CDR3 sequence reads: CASSLGGSGRVYNEQFF. The CDR3 nucleotides are TGTGCCAGCAGCTTAGGGGGTAGCGGGAGGGTATACAATGAGCAGTTCTTC.

CDR3 coding DNA: TGTGCCAGCAGTTTGGACAATCGGGTCCAGCCCCAGCATTTT. It codes for CASSLDNRVQPQHF. The rearrangement links TRBV28 to TRBJ1-5, with TRBD1 as a possible D gene (5 bases). V shed 3 bases and J shed 7 bases, with 13 bases lying between them. Germline V gene data show CDR1 as MDHEN and CDR2 as SYDVKM. The CDR3 contains 14 residues.

This chain links TRBV5-1 with TRBJ2-7; 8 bases fit TRBD2. The CDR3 has 14 amino acids. Germline V gene lookup returns CDR1 SGHRS and CDR2 YFSETQ. The V gene end was trimmed by 0 bases and the J gene end by 5 bases; junction bases not matched to a gene: 4. The CDR3 bases are TGCGCCAGCAGCTTGGCCGGGAGGGAACACGAGCAGTACTTC. As protein: CASSLAGREHEQYF.

This chain connects TRBV5-1 to TRBJ2-2; 8 bases map to TRBD1. The CDR3 extends over 15 amino acids. The germline gives CDR1 SGHRS, CDR2 YFSETQ. V was pared by 2 bases and J by 5 bases, with 5 bases of the junction left unmatched. CDR3 DNA sequence: TGCGCCAGCAGCTTCTCGGACAGGGATACCGGGGAGCTGTTTTTT. Translating it yields CASSFSDRDTGELFF. The full variable domain, in which reference TRBV5-1 and TRBJ2-2 provide the parts outside the CDR3, is KAGVTQTPRYLIKTRGQQVTLSCSPISGHRSVSWYQQTPGQGLQFLFEYFSETQRNKGNFPGRFSGRQFSNSRSEMNVSTLELGDSALYLCASSFSDRDTGELFFGEGSRLTVL.

V gene TRBV27 combines with J gene TRBJ2-1; a weak D match, TRBD1 (6 bases). V lost 7 bases, J lost 4 bases, and 14 bases lay in between. Germline V lookup: CDR1 MNHEY, CDR2 SMNVEV (reference sequence). The CDR3 has 14 amino acids. DNA for the CDR3: TGTGCCAGCACCCCGGGACAAGAGTACAATGAGCAGTTCTTC. Translation: CASTPGQEYNEQFF.

The chain carries TRBV5-1 and TRBJ2-7; a weak D match, TRBD1 (5 bases). Trimming pared 0 bases from V and 2 bases from J, leaving 12 bases between. The CDR3 totals 15 residues. The germline gives CDR1 SGHRS, CDR2 YFSETQ. CDR3 nucleotide sequence: TGCGCCAGCAGCTTGGCCAGGGCCCAGACCTACGAGCAGTACTTC. This encodes CASSLARAQTYEQYF.

This chain links TRBV5-6 with TRBJ2-1; D is possibly TRBD2 (6 bases). This CDR3 contains 16 residues. V was clipped by 2 bases and J by 0 bases, with 12 bases between them. Germline CDR1 is SGHDT and CDR2 is YYEEEE. CDR3 sequence: CASSLRVTSSYNEQFF. In nucleotides, the CDR3 is TGTGCCAGCAGCTTAAGAGTGACTAGCTCCTACAATGAGCAGTTCTTC.

The chain has TRBV27 and TRBJ2-1; the D gene is possibly TRBD2 (7 bases). The V end lost 2 bases, the J end lost 7 bases, and 15 bases lay between the germline ends. CDR1 and CDR2 from the germline V gene are MNHEY and SMNVEV (reference sequence). The CDR3 loop spans 15 amino acids. CDR3 nucleotides: TGTGCCAGCAGTTTACGGGGGGCGCTCCTAAATGAGCAGTTCTTC. It yields the protein CASSLRGALLNEQFF.

The J gene is TRBJ2-7, the V gene TRBV7-9, with 11 bases aligning to TRBD1. Germline V gene sequence: CDR1 SEHNR, CDR2 FQNEAQ (reference sequence). The CDR3 is made up of 18 amino acids. Trimming at V came to 4 bases and at J to 7 bases, leaving 18 bases not matched to a gene. This CDR3 is CASSSIRGMGQGDGEQYF. The CDR3 nucleotides are TGTGCCAGCAGCTCTATTAGAGGAATGGGACAGGGGGATGGGGAGCAGTACTTC.

The chain is built from TRBV5-1 and TRBJ1-4; 7 bases match TRBD1. Germline values: CDR1 SGHRS, CDR2 YFSETQ. The V gene end was trimmed by 4 bases and the J gene end by 6 bases; junction bases not matched to a gene: 6. The CDR3 is 14 residues long. CDR3 sequence reads: CASSRQGEDEKLFF. DNA for the CDR3: TGCGCCAGCAGCAGACAGGGTGAGGATGAAAAACTGTTTTTT.

The chain employs TRBV5-5 and TRBJ2-3; 15 nucleotides match TRBD2. The CDR3 has 16 residues. Germline-derived CDR1 and CDR2 are SGHKS and YYEKEE (reference sequence). The junction had 1 base not matched to a gene; V was cut back by 2 bases and J by 3 bases. The CDR3 region has the DNA TGTGCCAGCAGCTTTGGACTAGCGGGAGGGACAGATACGCAGTATTTT. Amino acid sequence: CASSFGLAGGTDTQYF.

V is TRBV19 and J is TRBJ2-7; D might be TRBD2 (6 bases). CDR1 LNHDA and CDR2 SQIVND come from the germline V gene (reference sequence). The CDR3 has 16 residues. V was cut by 5 bases and J by 0 bases, with 17 bases left in between. CDR3 sequence (DNA): TGTGCCAGTAGTTCCCGAGGGCGGGACGGCTCCTACGAGCAGTACTTC. As protein: CASSSRGRDGSYEQYF. Combining the CDR3 with reference TRBV19 and TRBJ2-7 gives the whole variable domain DGGITQSPKYLFRKEGQNVTLSCEQNLNHDAMYWYRQDPGQGLRLIYYSQIVNDFQKGDIAEGYSVSREKKESFPLTVTSAQKNPTAFYLCASSSRGRDGSYEQYFGPGTRLTVT.

The V gene is TRBV2, the J gene TRBJ2-3; D ambiguous. V lost 2 bases, J lost 0 bases, and 15 bases lay in between. Germline CDR1 and CDR2: SNHLY and FYNNEI. The CDR3 totals 17 residues. CDR3 protein: CASSEPGQRSSTDTQYF. The DNA for the CDR3 is TGTGCCAGCAGTGAACCTGGTCAGAGAAGTAGCACAGATACGCAGTATTTT.

V and J are TRBV10-3 and TRBJ2-7; 7 bases line up with TRBD2. Germline V lookup: CDR1 ENHRY, CDR2 SYGVKD. The CDR3 is made up of 14 amino acids. J lost 4 bases, V lost 10 bases, and 13 bases had no gene match. The CDR3 spells CATTTSAQGYEQYF. Here the CDR3 DNA reads TGTGCCACTACCACTAGCGCCCAGGGTTACGAGCAGTACTTC.

This clone has a single count. The gene calls are TRBV7-9 and TRBJ1-2; a possible D gene is TRBD1 (6 bases). Germline CDR1 is SEHNR and CDR2 is FQNEAQ (reference sequence). The CDR3 spans 16 residues. V was cut by 5 bases and J by 0 bases, with 16 bases left in between. CDR3 sequence (DNA): TGTGCCAGCAGCACTAGAAACAGGGAGGCTAACTATGGCTACACCTTC. Translated, it gives CASSTRNREANYGYTF.

With respect to this clone: An end of the junction does not agree with germline; a read error may underlie this. The V and J genes are TRBV6-6 and TRBJ1-2; tentatively, D is TRBD1 (5 bases). This CDR3 has 13 residues. Germline loops: CDR1 MNHNY, CDR2 SVGAGI (reference sequence). In nucleotides, the CDR3 is TGTGCCAGCAGCCAAACGGGACCCACAAATACGGCCTTC. The encoded protein is CASSQTGPTNTAF.

The DNA for the CDR3 is TGTGCCAGCAGTCGCCCCGACCTCGAAGAGACCCAGTACTTC. This encodes CASSRPDLEETQYF. V is TRBV6-5 and J is TRBJ2-5, with D unclear. The V and J ends lost 5 bases and 3 bases respectively, with 13 bases between them. Germline CDR1 reads MNHEY; CDR2 reads SVGAGI. The CDR3 covers 14 residues.

The chain recombines TRBV6-1 with TRBJ1-2; D unclear. Trimming shortened V by 0 bases and J by 5 bases, and 13 bases separated the two germline ends. Germline assignment: CDR1 MNHNS and CDR2 SASEGT. The CDR3 sequence is 15 residues long. As DNA, the CDR3 is TGTGCCAGCAGTGAAGCTTTGAGTACCGTTTATGGCTACACCTTC. Translation: CASSEALSTVYGYTF.

The chain joins TRBV6-1 to TRBJ2-7, with D tentatively TRBD1 or TRBD2 (5 bases each). V dropped 6 bases and J dropped 3 bases, with 18 bases sitting between them. Looked up from germline, CDR1 is MNHNS and CDR2 is SASEGT. This CDR3 has 15 residues. The CDR3 here is CASSAPGPPDYEQYF. CDR3 sequence (DNA): TGTGCCAGCAGCGCCCCGGGGCCGCCAGACTACGAGCAGTACTTC.

This clone occurred once. V gene TRBV28 combines with J gene TRBJ2-5; the D is unclear. Germline-derived CDR1 and CDR2 are MDHEN and SYDVKM. The CDR3 contains 13 residues. V gave up 3 bases and J gave up 1 base, with 6 bases separating them. In DNA form, the CDR3 reads TGTGCCAGCAGTTTTTTGGTCCAAGAGACCCAGTACTTC. It specifies CASSFLVQETQYF.

The gene calls are TRBV29-1 and TRBJ2-3; 11 bases align to TRBD1. The CDR3 is 13 residues long. Trimming removed 7 bases from V and 4 bases from J; junction bases left unmatched: 4. Germline-derived CDR1 and CDR2 are SQVTM and ANQGSEA. The CDR3 is CSGRDRGADTQYF. CDR3 nucleotide sequence: TGCAGCGGCCGGGACAGGGGGGCAGATACGCAGTATTTT.

This sequence joins TRBV6-4 and TRBJ2-5, with a tentative D call TRBD2 (5 bases). Trimming cost V 9 bases and J 5 bases, with 13 bases left between them. This CDR3 has 12 residues. The germline CDR1 and CDR2 sequences are MRHNA and SNTAGT. The CDR3 protein is CARARGKETQYF. In nucleotides, the CDR3 is TGTGCCAGAGCTAGAGGGAAGGAGACCCAGTACTTC.

The chain uses TRBV4-1 and TRBJ1-2; TRBD1 matches 7 bases. Germline CDR1 and CDR2: MGHRA and YSYEKL. V trimming: 4 bases; J trimming: 4 bases; junction bases outside the gene matches: 6. The CDR3 has 14 residues. The CDR3 reads CASSRDSELYGYTF. CDR3 sequence (DNA): TGCGCCAGCAGCCGGGACAGCGAACTCTATGGCTACACCTTC.

The CDR3 nucleotides read TGTGCCAGCAGCCATATAGCGGGAGGTGCCTACAATGAGCAGTTCTTC. This translates into CASSHIAGGAYNEQFF. V usage is TRBV27 and J usage is TRBJ2-1, with 10 bases that match TRBD2. CDR1 is MNHEY and CDR2 is SMNVEV in the germline V gene (reference sequence). The V gene end was trimmed by 6 bases and the J gene end by 2 bases; junction bases not matched to a gene: 7. The CDR3 covers 16 residues.

The genes are TRBV2 and TRBJ2-1; 7 bases fit TRBD2. V lost 6 bases to trimming and J lost 1 base; unmatched junction nucleotides: 6. This CDR3 region has 15 residues. Germline CDR1 is SNHLY and CDR2 is FYNNEI. CDR3 DNA sequence: TGTGCCAGCAGGACTCTAGCGGCGTCCTACAATGAGCAGTTCTTC. Its protein is CASRTLAASYNEQFF.

This sequence joins TRBV18 and TRBJ1-1; tentative D call: TRBD1 (5 bases). The CDR3 runs 15 residues. CDR1 KGHSH and CDR2 LQKENI come from the germline V gene. V dropped 2 bases and J dropped 0 bases, with 10 bases sitting between them. CDR3 coding DNA: TGTGCCAGCTCACCAGTCCCGGGGGTGAACACTGAAGCTTTCTTT. This sequence encodes CASSPVPGVNTEAFF.

This sequence joins TRBV5-6 and TRBJ1-2; D not certain. With 7 bases removed from V and 4 bases from J, the gap between germline ends came to 17 bases. Germline V gene lookup returns CDR1 SGHDT and CDR2 YYEEEE. The CDR3 sequence is 14 residues long. The CDR3 reads CASSPPLETYGYTF. CDR3 nucleotide sequence: TGTGCCAGCTCCCCCCCCCTCGAGACCTATGGCTACACCTTC.

The chain uses TRBV2 and TRBJ2-5; possibly TRBD2 for D (5 bases). Germline V gene lookup returns CDR1 SNHLY and CDR2 FYNNEI. Trimming cost V 3 bases and J 5 bases, with 13 bases left between them. The CDR3 extends over 14 amino acids. For the CDR3, the DNA is TGTGCCAGCAGTGACCCAACTAGGGTTGAGACCCAGTACTTC. This encodes CASSDPTRVETQYF.

V and J are TRBV28 and TRBJ2-1; TRBD1 might be the D (6 bases). Germline CDR1 reads MDHEN; CDR2 reads SYDVKM. The CDR3 is 17 residues long. The V gene lost 5 bases and the J gene lost 2 bases, with 19 bases spanning the gap. Here the CDR3 reads CASSDQQGIEAYNEQFF. The CDR3 DNA is TGTGCCAGCAGTGACCAACAGGGCATTGAGGCCTACAATGAGCAGTTCTTC.